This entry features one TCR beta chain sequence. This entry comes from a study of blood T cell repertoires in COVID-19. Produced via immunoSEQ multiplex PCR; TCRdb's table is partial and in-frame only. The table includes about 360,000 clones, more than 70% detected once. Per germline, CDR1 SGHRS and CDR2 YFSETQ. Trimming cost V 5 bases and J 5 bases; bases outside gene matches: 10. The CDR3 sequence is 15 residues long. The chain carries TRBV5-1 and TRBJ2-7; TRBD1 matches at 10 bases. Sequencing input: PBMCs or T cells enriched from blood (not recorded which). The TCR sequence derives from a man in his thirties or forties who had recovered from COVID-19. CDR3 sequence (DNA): TGCGCCAGCAGACCCCCGGGACAGGGGACCCACGAGCAGTACTTC. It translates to CASRPPGQGTHEQYF.